This TCR beta chain was sequenced for a study of blood T cell repertoires in COVID-19. Background on the study: From T cells, B-cell-depleted T cells, or PBMCs came the material, which was cDNA or gDNA.

This clone was detected only once. V lost 4 bases and J 0 bases, leaving 19 bases between the germline ends. The germline gives CDR1 SGHDT, CDR2 YYEEEE. The CDR3 extends over 18 amino acids. Produced via immunoSEQ multiplex PCR; TCRdb's table is partial and in-frame only. The repertoire consists of roughly 36,000 clones, with 90% to 95% occurring once and the leading ten covering over 4%. This chain links TRBV5-6 with TRBJ1-4; a weak D match, TRBD1 (5 bases). What was sequenced was peripheral blood. This clonotype was sampled from a human donor with active COVID-19. The donor label of this sample is uncertain. In nucleotides, the CDR3 is TGTGCCAGCAGCCTAACCTACCGCCGGGGGGCAACTAATGAAAAACTGTTTTTT. As protein: CASSLTYRRGATNEKLFF. The full variable domain, rest sourced from reference TRBV5-6 and TRBJ1-4, is DAGVTQSPTHLIKTRGQQVTLRCSPKSGHDTVSWYQQALGQGPQFIFQYYEEEERQRGNFPDRFSGHQFPNYSSELNVNALLLGDSALYLCASSLTYRRGATNEKLFFGSGTQLSVL.